This entry concerns a single T cell receptor beta chain. This record comes from a study of neoadjuvant anti-PD-1 for oral cavity cancer. This table comes from immunoSEQ multiplex PCR, and its TCRdb copy is limited to in-frame clones, with some not included. This table has 35,000 to 50,000 clones, 65% to 80% appearing once. Time point here: after neoadjuvant nivolumab, at surgical resection. Cohort: HPV-negative, locally advanced oral cavity squamous cell carcinoma patients. The sequence was obtained from a person aged 35-79 years with oral cavity squamous cell carcinoma. The source was PBMCs, collected after nivolumab (anti-PD-1) treatment.

The CDR3 loop reads CAWSVQEGSGANVLTF. CDR3 bases: TGTGCCTGGAGTGTACAAGAAGGGTCTGGGGCCAACGTCCTGACTTTC. The gene calls are TRBV30 and TRBJ2-6; no reliable D call. Germline-derived CDR1 and CDR2 are GTSNPN and SVGIG (reference sequence). The CDR3 totals 16 residues. Trimming shortened V by 0 bases and J by 1 base, and 10 bases separated the two germline ends. Full variable domain (outside the CDR3, taken from reference TRBV30 and TRBJ2-6): SQTIHQWPATLVQPVGSPLSLECTVEGTSNPNLYWYRQAAGRGLQLLFYSVGIGQISSEVPQNLSASRPQDRQFILSSKKLLLSDSGFYLCAWSVQEGSGANVLTFGAGSRLTVL.